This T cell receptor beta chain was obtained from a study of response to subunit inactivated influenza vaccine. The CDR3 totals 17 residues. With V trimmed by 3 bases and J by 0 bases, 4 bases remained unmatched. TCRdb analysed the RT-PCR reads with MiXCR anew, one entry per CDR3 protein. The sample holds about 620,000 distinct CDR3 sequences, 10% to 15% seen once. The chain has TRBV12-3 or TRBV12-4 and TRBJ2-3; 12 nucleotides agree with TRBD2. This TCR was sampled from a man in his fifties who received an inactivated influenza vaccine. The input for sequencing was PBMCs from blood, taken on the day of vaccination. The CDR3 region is CASSFGLAGSSTDTQYF. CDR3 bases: TGTGCCAGCAGTTTCGGACTAGCGGGATCTAGCACAGATACGCAGTATTTT.